This T cell receptor beta chain was identified in a study of T cells after yellow fever vaccination (dated by TCRdb to the late 2010s). Notes on the research overall: The SMART-Seq v4 Ultra Low Input RNA kit was used to prepare libraries from fractions with low cell numbers. Bulk PBMC replicates and cell subsets were isolated from blood drawn at multiple timepoints before and after both primary and secondary immunization. To follow T-cell clones before and after primary and booster YFV17D yellow fever vaccination, bulk TCR alpha and beta repertoires were sequenced over time. Two healthy male donors, one aged 18 to 29 and one aged 30 to 39 years, were included in the cohort. On the study overall, not on this receptor specifically: The secondary T-cell response was weaker than the primary response but faster, peaking on day 5 instead of day 15. Because the study included only a couple of donors, the extent to which the findings can be generalized is limited. A small fraction of clonotypes appeared in both the CD4 and CD8 compartments, likely as a result of convergent recombination. Computational filtering was needed because FACS-sorted repertoires could contain abundant contaminating clonotypes from the bulk population. Most clones expanded after primary vaccination (approximately 97% of CD4 and around 88% of CD8) were re-detected after the booster, suggesting that broad memory maintenance occurred.

This sample's treatment or condition label indicates: live attenuated yellow fever vaccine strain. Two biological replicates of bulk PBMCs were collected at each blood-draw timepoint. A standard Ficoll-Paque protocol was used to isolate PBMCs from peripheral blood. TriZol was used to extract RNA from bulk PBMCs, from CD4 and CD8 fractions, and from dextramer-positive and dextramer-negative fractions. A word on this clonotype: It lacks a known antigen. Base qualities were left out, and no much larger clone turns up one base away.

TCR cDNA was made using 5'RACE template switching, a step that added a universal primer site and unique molecular identifiers. Priming for cDNA synthesis came from both the TCR alpha and TCR beta constant segments. Two PCR steps were used to amplify libraries, with sample barcodes and sequencing adapters being added in the second step. Sequencing of the libraries was done on either Illumina HiSeq 2500 (2x100 bp) or NovaSeq (2x150 bp). The paper's data handling went like this. MIGEC was used to demultiplex reads and collapse the reads into UMI consensus sequences, and MiXCR was used for V(D)J alignment. Clonotypes responding to the vaccine were identified with edgeR on replicate PBMC samples, with the criteria of FDR below 0.01 and a log2 fold change above 5 up to day 15. CD4 or CD8 identity was assigned to each bulk clonotype according to whether the clonotype was present at higher abundance in the sequenced CD4 repertoire or the sequenced CD8 repertoire. Starting from the raw public reads, TCRdb applied fastp trimming at Q25, assembled clones with MiXCR and retained in-frame beta chains. Every distinct CDR3 protein forms one entry, paired with its most common genes and DNA. For this entry, the V and J calls and clone size follow TCRdb and not the study's own pipeline. The sample table records around 500,000 distinct CDR3 sequences; just over 20% of these occur just once. About a sixth of the sample rests with the top ten.

This receptor was obtained from a man between 18 and 35 years old who received the YFV17D yellow fever vaccine. Specimen: PBMCs, collected 21 days after the first yellow fever vaccination.

The DNA is TGTGCCAGCAGCTTGGGACAGGCGGTCTACGAGCAGTACGTC. The resulting protein is CASSLGQAVYEQYV. The chain uses TRBV5-6 and TRBJ2-7; TRBD1 is perhaps the D gene, given 6 matching bases. Relative to germline, V is 0 bases shorter and J is 3 bases shorter, with 10 bases between their ends. According to the germline V gene, CDR1 reads SGHDT and CDR2 reads YYEEEE. Inclusive of the bounding cysteine and valine, the CDR3 is 14 residues long. Of the read, only the CDR3 DNA is kept; its 42 bases are in frame from base 1.